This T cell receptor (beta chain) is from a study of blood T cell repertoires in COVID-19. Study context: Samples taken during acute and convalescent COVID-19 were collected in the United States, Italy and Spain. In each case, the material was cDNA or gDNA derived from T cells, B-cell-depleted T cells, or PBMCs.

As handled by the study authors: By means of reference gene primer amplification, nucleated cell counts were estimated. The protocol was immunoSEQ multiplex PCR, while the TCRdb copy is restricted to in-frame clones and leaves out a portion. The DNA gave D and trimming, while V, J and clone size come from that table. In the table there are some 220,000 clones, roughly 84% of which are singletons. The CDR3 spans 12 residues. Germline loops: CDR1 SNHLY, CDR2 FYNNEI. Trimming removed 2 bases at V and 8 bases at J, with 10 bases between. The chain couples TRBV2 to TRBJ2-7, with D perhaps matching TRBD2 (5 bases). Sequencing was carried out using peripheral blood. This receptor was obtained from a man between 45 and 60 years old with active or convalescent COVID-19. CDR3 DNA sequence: TGTGCCAGCAGTGAAAGGACTGAGAAGCAGTACGTC. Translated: CASSERTEKQYV.